The TCR beta chain under discussion was sequenced for a study of shared clonotypes between healthy human individuals. Study observations and caveats: Sampling covered nothing but blood. Tissue TCR repertoires likely differ from those found in blood.

Profiling relied on immunoSEQ multiplex PCR, and the TCRdb table lists in-frame clones only, not all of them. Here the sample spans more than 1 million clones, around 78% being singletons. This clone was counted a few times. What it recognizes is unknown. Every donor was a Caucasian adult from Nashville, Tennessee. Trimming took 5 bases from V and 5 from J, leaving 21 bases between them. The CDR3 loop spans 16 amino acids. CDR1 is SEHNR and CDR2 is FQNEAQ in the germline V gene (reference sequence). This rearrangement joins TRBV7-9 to TRBJ2-5; D possibly corresponds to TRBD1 (7 bases). Sequenced: memory CD4+ T cells from PBMCs. Subset noted: CD45RA-negative fraction. The receptor comes from a young man in good health. Some clones in this sample may be carry-over from other donors' samples. In DNA form, the CDR3 reads TGTGCCAGCAGCCCTCCTCGGCAGGGGGGCGTTGAGACCCAGTACTTC. Amino acids: CASSPPRQGGVETQYF. Full variable domain (rest looked up from reference TRBV7-9 and TRBJ2-5): DTGVSQNPRHKITKRGQNVTFRCDPISEHNRLYWYRQTLGQGPEFLTYFQNEAQLEKSRLLSDRFSAERPKGSFSTLEIQRTEQGDSAMYLCASSPPRQGGVETQYFGPGTRLLVL.